The 30 T cell receptor beta chains below all came from one sample that was sequenced in a study of blood T cell repertoires in COVID-19. Repertoires were generated with immunoSEQ multiplex PCR, while TCRdb's copy carries only in-frame clones and drops some. This sample has under 250,000 clones, with 81% found just once. The sequenced sample was peripheral blood. The receptors stem from a woman at least 80 years old with acute or convalescent COVID-19.

A single count supports this clone. The J gene is TRBJ2-1, the V gene TRBV3-1 (or the pseudogene TRBV3-2), with 9 bases that match TRBD2. There are 17 residues in the CDR3. CDR1 and CDR2 (germline): LGHDT, YNNKEL (reference sequence). With V trimmed by 0 bases and J by 11 bases, 14 bases remained unmatched. CDR3 residues: CASSQDVGYISGSKQFF. DNA for the CDR3: TGTGCCAGCAGCCAAGACGTCGGTTATATTAGCGGGAGTAAGCAGTTCTTC.

The chain uses TRBV11-1 and TRBJ2-5, with D uncertain. Trimming took off 2 bases at V and 5 bases at J, with 12 bases between the two ends. CDR1 is SGHAT, CDR2 FQDESV, per germline (reference sequence). The CDR3 runs 14 residues. The CDR3 protein is CASSLFLTPETQYF. CDR3 nucleotide sequence: TGTGCCAGCAGCTTATTCCTGACACCCGAGACCCAGTACTTC.

This chain uses TRBV5-4 with TRBJ1-1, with 10 bases aligning to TRBD1. This CDR3 spans 15 amino acids. V shed 3 bases and J 4 bases; nucleotides not matched to a gene: 6. The germline V gene has CDR1 SGHNT and CDR2 YYREEE (reference sequence). CDR3 nucleotides: TGTGCCAGCAGCTCTGCCGGGGACAGGGGCACTGAAGCTTTCTTT. As protein: CASSSAGDRGTEAFF. The entire variable domain, with the rest obtained from reference TRBV5-4 and TRBJ1-1, is as follows: ETGVTQSPTHLIKTRGQQVTLRCSSQSGHNTVSWYQQALGQGPQFIFQYYREEENGRGNFPPRFSGLQFPNYSSELNVNALELDDSALYLCASSSAGDRGTEAFFGQGTRLTVV.

This chain connects TRBV19 to TRBJ1-1; D is uncertain. The ends were cut back, 7 bases at V and 14 bases at J, with 23 bases in the middle. Germline CDR1 is LNHDA and CDR2 is SQIVND (reference sequence). The CDR3 is 13 amino acids. The CDR3 DNA reads TGTGCCAGTACCAAGACTCCCTTGGCGCAGCAGTTCTTT. It translates to CASTKTPLAQQFF.

This clone was found once. V and J are TRBV30 and TRBJ2-3; the match to TRBD1 covers 8 bases. The CDR3 is made up of 15 amino acids. The V segment lost 5 bases and the J segment 6 bases; nucleotides outside the gene matches: 13. Per the germline V gene, CDR1 is GTSNPN and CDR2 is SVGIG (reference sequence). The CDR3 is CAWAGTGQRIDTQYF. The CDR3 nucleotides are TGTGCCTGGGCGGGGACAGGCCAGAGGATTGATACGCAGTATTTT.

This chain joins TRBV3-1 (or the pseudogene TRBV3-2) and TRBJ1-3, with TRBD1 matching 12 bases. Germline assignment: CDR1 LGHDT and CDR2 YNNKEL (reference sequence). V gave up 4 bases and J gave up 4 bases; unmatched junction bases: 5. The CDR3 is 16 amino acids. The CDR3 is CASSRGDRGLGNTIYF. DNA for the CDR3: TGTGCCAGCAGCCGGGGGGACAGGGGGCTAGGAAACACCATATATTTT.

This clone was observed a handful of times. This sequence joins TRBV7-2 and TRBJ2-1, with D perhaps TRBD2 (5 bases). Germline CDR1 reads SGHTA; CDR2 reads FQGNSA. Trimming stripped 1 base from V and 5 bases from J, with 9 bases between. The CDR3 is 14 amino acids. The CDR3 DNA is TGTGCCAGCAGCTTAGGAGGGCTGGACAATGAGCAGTTCTTC. Translating it yields CASSLGGLDNEQFF.

V and J are TRBV27 and TRBJ2-5, with a possible D match to TRBD1 (6 bases). Germline values: CDR1 MNHEY, CDR2 SMNVEV (reference sequence). V dropped 0 bases and J dropped 1 base, with 9 bases sitting between them. The CDR3 runs 15 residues. CDR3 DNA sequence: TGTGCCAGCAGTTTATCGCAGGGGTTCCAAGAGACCCAGTACTTC. It codes for CASSLSQGFQETQYF.

The V gene is TRBV4-2, the J gene TRBJ2-1, with TRBD2 identical over 11 bases. From germline, CDR1 is LGHNA and CDR2 YNFKEQ. The CDR3 contains 15 residues. V lost 1 base, J lost 8 bases, and 4 bases stayed unmatched. This CDR3 is CASSQVSGGAYEQFF. Here the CDR3 DNA reads TGTGCCAGCAGCCAAGTTAGCGGGGGGGCATATGAGCAGTTCTTC.

Only a few counts were recorded for this clone. The V and J genes are TRBV5-1 and TRBJ1-1; 7 nucleotides agree with TRBD1. This CDR3 spans 16 amino acids. CDR1 is SGHRS and CDR2 is YFSETQ in the germline V gene. The ends lost 4 bases at V and 4 bases at J; junction bases unmatched: 13. The CDR3 bases are TGCGCCAGCAGCACCTCTCGACAGGGTTGGCTCACTGAAGCTTTCTTT. Its translation is CASSTSRQGWLTEAFF.

V gene TRBV15 combines with J gene TRBJ2-7, with no clear D. CDR3 length: 12 residues. V was pared by 3 bases and J by 2 bases, with 5 bases between. Per the germline V gene, CDR1 is LNHNV and CDR2 is YYDKDF (reference sequence). CDR3 coding DNA: TGTGCCACCAGCAGTCAGGCCTACGAGCAGTACTTC. Translation: CATSSQAYEQYF.

The genes are TRBV15 and TRBJ2-5; TRBD2 matches at 9 bases. The germline V gene has CDR1 LNHNV and CDR2 YYDKDF (reference sequence). J gave up 7 bases and V 0 bases, and 12 bases lay outside the gene matches. CDR3 length: 17 residues. The CDR3 reads CATSRDSSSGNYGTQYF. The CDR3 bases are TGTGCCACCAGCAGAGATTCTTCTAGCGGGAACTATGGGACCCAGTACTTC.

This chain connects TRBV19 to TRBJ2-1; 11 bases map to TRBD2. The CDR3 is 16 amino acids. Germline V gene sequence: CDR1 LNHDA, CDR2 SQIVND (reference sequence). V dropped 4 bases and J dropped 9; count of bases not matched to a gene: 11. The CDR3 loop reads CASSSLVAGGPGEQFF. As DNA, the CDR3 is TGTGCCAGTAGTAGTTTGGTAGCGGGAGGGCCTGGTGAGCAGTTCTTC.

Only a few counts were recorded for this clone. The chain employs TRBV7-8 and TRBJ1-4; TRBD1 is a possible D gene (6 bases). The CDR3 covers 16 residues. Germline V gene lookup returns CDR1 SGHVS and CDR2 FQNEAQ. Deletions cut 4 bases from V and 0 bases from J, with 12 bases between. The CDR3 sequence is CASSSQGVATNEKLFF. CDR3 bases: TGTGCCAGCAGCTCACAGGGAGTTGCAACTAATGAAAAACTGTTTTTT. The full variable domain, its missing parts supplied by reference TRBV7-8 and TRBJ1-4, is GAGVSQSPRYKVAKRGQDVALRCDPISGHVSLFWYQQALGQGPEFLTYFQNEAQLDKSGLPSDRFFAERPEGSVSTLKIQRTQQEDSAVYLCASSSQGVATNEKLFFGSGTQLSVL.

The genes are TRBV6-5 and TRBJ1-6; tentatively, D is TRBD1 (5 bases). The CDR3 totals 15 residues. Trimming left V 7 bases short and J 7 bases short, with 17 bases between. The germline V gene has CDR1 MNHEY and CDR2 SVGAGI. The CDR3 spells CASTWAQGGNSPLHF. Written as DNA, the CDR3 is TGTGCCAGCACCTGGGCGCAGGGAGGCAATTCACCCCTCCACTTT.

V is TRBV5-1 and J is TRBJ1-4, with D perhaps TRBD1 (5 bases). Germline loops: CDR1 SGHRS, CDR2 YFSETQ. V was shortened by 1 base and J by 3 bases, with 10 bases between the two germline ends. This CDR3 contains 15 residues. The CDR3 DNA reads TGCGCCAGCAGCTTGAGTGGGGCCTCTAATGAAAAACTGTTTTTT. Translation gives CASSLSGASNEKLFF. The variable domain in full, completed from reference TRBV5-1 and TRBJ1-4, reads KAGVTQTPRYLIKTRGQQVTLSCSPISGHRSVSWYQQTPGQGLQFLFEYFSETQRNKGNFPGRFSGRQFSNSRSEMNVSTLELGDSALYLCASSLSGASNEKLFFGSGTQLSVL.

This chain uses TRBV28 with TRBJ2-5; 10 nucleotides line up with TRBD2. The CDR3 has 14 amino acids. The germline V gene has CDR1 MDHEN and CDR2 SYDVKM. Losses at the gene ends were 10 bases for V and 4 bases for J; bases not matched to a gene: 9. CDR3 sequence (DNA): TGTGCCACCGGGACAGCGGGAGGGGCAGAGACCCAGTACTTC. It translates to CATGTAGGAETQYF.

In regard to this clone: The sample holds other DNA sequences that translate to the same CDR3. V and J are TRBV4-2 and TRBJ1-6; maybe TRBD1 (5 bases). The CDR3 loop spans 16 amino acids. The V end was cut by 0 bases, the J end by 6 bases, with 12 bases between. Per germline, CDR1 LGHNA and CDR2 YNFKEQ. The CDR3 DNA reads as TGTGCCAGCAGCCAAGATGGTCCAGGGCGTAATTCACCCCTCCACTTT. Translating it yields CASSQDGPGRNSPLHF.

The J gene is TRBJ2-3, the V gene TRBV15; 12 bases agree with TRBD1. Germline V lookup: CDR1 LNHNV, CDR2 YYDKDF (reference sequence). V trimming: 0 bases; J trimming: 5 bases; junction bases outside the gene matches: 6. The CDR3 runs 17 residues. As DNA, the CDR3 is TGTGCCACCAGCAGAGAGGGGGACAGGGGGCTTGAAGATACGCAGTATTTT. Translating gives CATSREGDRGLEDTQYF.

The J gene is TRBJ1-5, the V gene TRBV7-5; TRBD1, as called in the table, went unchecked against the DNA. TRBV7-5 constitutes a pseudogene. This CDR3 has 18 amino acids. The CDR3 here is CVRSGVLRGFYSNQPQHF. In DNA, the CDR3 is TGTGTCAGAAGCGGCGTTCTAAGGGGGTTCTATAGCAATCAGCCCCAGCATTTT.

The chain employs TRBV5-6 and TRBJ1-5, with D tentatively TRBD1 (5 bases). V shed 4 bases and J shed 3 bases, with 8 bases lying between them. Germline assignment: CDR1 SGHDT and CDR2 YYEEEE. CDR3 length equals 13 residues. In nucleotides, the CDR3 is TGTGCCAGCAGCCAGGGTAACAATCAGCCCCAGCATTTT. This encodes CASSQGNNQPQHF.

The chain carries TRBV11-1 and TRBJ2-3, with TRBD1 as a possible D gene (5 bases). Trimming cost V 3 bases and J 3 bases, with 7 bases left between them. Germline CDR1 is SGHAT and CDR2 is FQDESV (reference sequence). The CDR3 sequence is 13 residues long. The CDR3 region is CASSFTGTDTQYF. CDR3 sequence (DNA): TGTGCCAGCAGCTTTACAGGTACAGATACGCAGTATTTT.

The V call is TRBV5-1, the J call TRBJ2-7; 11 bases agree with TRBD1. Looked up from germline, CDR1 is SGHRS and CDR2 is YFSETQ. J lost 4 bases, V lost 0 bases, and 3 bases had no gene match. CDR3 size: 15 residues. CDR3 sequence reads: CASSLDGQGAYEQYF. Written as DNA, the CDR3 is TGCGCCAGCAGCTTGGACGGACAGGGGGCGTACGAGCAGTACTTC.

The chain joins TRBV6-5 to TRBJ1-1, with TRBD1 matching over 7 bases. The CDR3 runs 14 residues. CDR1 MNHEY and CDR2 SVGAGI come from the germline V gene. The V and J ends lost 7 bases and 4 bases, in that order; junction bases with no gene match: 9. The CDR3, as DNA: TGTGCCAGCATTACATACTCAGGGGGCACTGAAGCTTTCTTT. This codes for CASITYSGGTEAFF.

CDR3 DNA sequence: TGTGCCATCAGTGAGTGGGAGGCTACGGTAAAAAACATTCAGTACTTC. It translates to CAISEWEATVKNIQYF. The chain joins TRBV10-3 to TRBJ2-4; D is perhaps TRBD2 (6 bases). This CDR3 region has 16 residues. Trimming shortened V by 1 base and J by 4 bases, and 14 bases separated the two germline ends. Germline CDR1 is ENHRY and CDR2 is SYGVKD.

The chain has TRBV3-1 (or the pseudogene TRBV3-2) and TRBJ2-7; D ambiguous. The CDR3 is 14 residues long. Looked up from germline, CDR1 is LGHDT and CDR2 is YNNKEL (reference sequence). The germline V and J ends were trimmed by 1 base and 5 bases, with 12 bases remaining between them. CDR3 residues: CASSQVRGTHEQYF. The CDR3 nucleotides read TGTGCCAGCAGCCAAGTCCGAGGCACCCACGAGCAGTACTTC.

This sequence joins TRBV14 and TRBJ2-7; D not resolved. CDR3 length: 15 amino acids. The ends were cut back, 2 bases at V and 0 bases at J, with 11 bases in the middle. The germline gives CDR1 SGHDN, CDR2 FVKESK. The CDR3 bases are TGTGCCAGCAGCCAATCTACAGTCCGCTCCTACGAGCAGTACTTC. This encodes CASSQSTVRSYEQYF.

The J gene is TRBJ2-7, the V gene TRBV30; 8 bases are shared with TRBD2. The CDR3 spans 13 residues. V lost 4 bases to trimming and J lost 1 base; unmatched junction nucleotides: 3. CDR1 is GTSNPN, CDR2 SVGIG, per germline (reference sequence). The CDR3, as DNA: TGTGCCTGGAAGCCTAGCGGGTCCTACGAGCAGTACTTC. Amino acid sequence: CAWKPSGSYEQYF. Supplemented by reference TRBV30 and TRBJ2-7, the full variable domain reads SQTIHQWPATLVQPVGSPLSLECTVEGTSNPNLYWYRQAAGRGLQLLFYSVGIGQISSEVPQNLSASRPQDRQFILSSKKLLLSDSGFYLCAWKPSGSYEQYFGPGTRLTVT.

The rearrangement uses TRBV29-1 and TRBJ1-2, with 10 positions matching TRBD1. J lost 3 bases, V lost 3 bases, and 4 bases had no gene match. CDR3 length: 14 amino acids. The germline V gene encodes CDR1 SQVTM and CDR2 ANQGSEA. The CDR3 bases are TGCAGCGTTGACCCCGACAGGGGGCACTATGGCTACACCTTC. Translating gives CSVDPDRGHYGYTF.

V usage is TRBV2 and J usage is TRBJ2-7; D is undetermined. The CDR3 has 14 residues. V lost 2 bases and J lost 2, with 10 bases in between. Germline CDR1 reads SNHLY; CDR2 reads FYNNEI. The CDR3 DNA is TGTGCCAGCAGTGAAATGGTAGATACCTACGAGCAGTACTTC. Translation gives CASSEMVDTYEQYF.